A selection of T cell receptor beta chains follows, all from one sample in a study of OX40 agonist ivuxolimab in advanced cancers. The repertoire was sequenced with immunoSEQ multiplex PCR; TCRdb's copy has only in-frame clones and lacks some. Here the sample spans about 38,000 clones, 85% being singletons. The input for sequencing was CD4+ or CD8+ T cells sorted from blood, taken in a trial of the OX40 agonist ivuxolimab. These receptors all come from an adult with an advanced solid tumor such as melanoma, head and neck, liver or kidney cancer. Each CDR3 is given with its conserved first and last residue. D genes are given only for firm matches. Size is omitted from some rows. Given values are once, few, many or a class for expanded clones.

clone size,D gene,J gene,V gene,CDR3 protein,CDR3 DNA
NA,NA,TRBJ2-5,TRBV28,CASSHLPQKRETQYF,TGTGCCAGCAGTCACCTGCCCCAGAAGCGGGAGACCCAGTACTTC
NA,NA,TRBJ1-4,TRBV11-2,CASSLGDQTTNEKLFF,TGTGCCAGCAGCTTAGGAGACCAGACAACTAATGAAAAACTGTTTTTT
NA,TRBD2,TRBJ2-7,TRBV6-1,CASGLAGGREQYF,TGTGCCAGCGGATTAGCGGGAGGGCGGGAGCAGTACTTC
medium-sized,NA,TRBJ1-2,TRBV4-2,CASSPGEGVYYGYTF,TGTGCCAGCAGCCCGGGGGAGGGGGTTTACTATGGCTACACCTTC
NA,TRBD2,TRBJ2-3,TRBV7-6,CASSPGGPRGDTQYF,TGTGCCAGCAGCCCGGGGGGACCGCGAGGAGATACGCAGTATTTT
NA,TRBD1,TRBJ1-1,TRBV19,CATCDRGDTEAFF,TGTGCCACCTGTGACAGGGGGGACACTGAAGCTTTCTTT
NA,NA,TRBJ1-1,TRBV6-6,CASSPDGTTEAFF,TGTGCCAGCAGCCCCGACGGGACCACTGAAGCTTTCTTT
NA,NA,TRBJ2-3,TRBV4-2,CASSQDPAGTSTDTQYF,TGTGCCAGCAGCCAAGATCCGGCGGGAACTAGCACAGATACGCAGTATTTT
NA,TRBD2,TRBJ2-3,TRBV28,CARTSGFTDTQYF,TGTGCCAGGACTAGCGGGTTCACAGATACGCAGTATTTT
NA,TRBD1,TRBJ1-6,TRBV7-9,CASSRQGTNSPLHF,TGTGCCAGCAGCCGACAGGGGACGAATTCACCCCTCCACTTT
NA,NA,TRBJ1-2,TRBV6-5,CASKEVGGFDGYTF,TGTGCCAGCAAGGAGGTGGGGGGATTCGATGGCTACACCTTC
NA,TRBD1,TRBJ2-5,TRBV19,CASSIRGQGGETQYF,TGTGCCAGTAGTATTAGGGGACAGGGCGGGGAGACCCAGTACTTC
NA,NA,TRBJ2-7,TRBV14,CASSLSGAYEQYF,TGTGCCAGCAGCTTGTCAGGGGCCTACGAGCAGTACTTC
NA,TRBD2,TRBJ2-3,TRBV7-3,CASSRWSGGASTDTQYF,TGTGCCAGCAGCCGTTGGAGCGGGGGGGCTAGCACAGATACGCAGTATTTT
NA,NA,TRBJ1-1,TRBV6-1,CASRAPGLNTEAFF,TGTGCCAGCAGAGCCCCAGGACTGAACACTGAAGCTTTCTTT
NA,NA,TRBJ2-2,TRBV6-5,CASSYSGVNTGELFF,TGTGCCAGCAGTTACTCGGGAGTGAACACCGGGGAGCTGTTTTTT
NA,TRBD2,TRBJ2-1,TRBV5-6,CASSKIAGGFYNEQFF,TGTGCCAGCAGTAAGATAGCGGGAGGGTTCTACAATGAGCAGTTCTTC
once,NA,TRBJ1-4,TRBV2,CASSGQGPGNKGEKLFF,TGTGCCAGCAGTGGTCAGGGACCGGGGAACAAGGGTGAAAAACTGTTTTTT
NA,NA,TRBJ2-7,TRBV19,CASSSQIAGNEQYF,TGTGCCAGTAGCTCCCAGATCGCAGGGAACGAGCAGTACTTC
NA,NA,TRBJ2-3,TRBV5-1,CATSTGGTDTQYF,TGCGCCACTTCGACAGGAGGCACAGATACGCAGTATTTT
NA,NA,TRBJ1-5,TRBV13,CASSLGDQPQHF,TGTGCCAGCAGCTTAGGCGATCAGCCCCAGCATTTT
NA,NA,TRBJ1-2,TRBV29-1,CSVESADSGGYTF,TGCAGCGTTGAATCGGCGGACAGCGGTGGCTACACCTTC
NA,NA,TRBJ2-7,TRBV13,CASSLVGGDYEQYF,TGTGCCAGCAGCTTAGTCGGGGGAGACTACGAGCAGTACTTC
NA,NA,TRBJ1-2,TRBV7-9,CASSLGFSGLLYGYTF,TGTGCCAGCAGCTTAGGATTCTCAGGGCTTCTCTATGGCTACACCTTC
NA,NA,TRBJ2-1,TRBV5-1,CASSLGGRINEQFF,TGCGCCAGCAGCTTGGGGGGACGGATCAATGAGCAGTTCTTC
NA,TRBD1,TRBJ2-1,TRBV27,CASSSTGPGQGHNEQFF,TGTGCCAGCAGTTCCACTGGACCGGGACAGGGGCATAATGAGCAGTTCTTC
NA,NA,TRBJ2-7,TRBV6-1,CASSEASYEQYF,TGTGCCAGCAGTGAAGCATCCTACGAGCAGTACTTC
NA,NA,TRBJ1-6,TRBV11-2,CASSPNGGHSPLHF,TGTGCCAGCAGCCCAAATGGAGGTCATTCACCCCTCCACTTT
NA,NA,TRBJ2-3,TRBV6-5,CASRGEADTQYF,TGTGCCAGCAGGGGGGAAGCAGATACGCAGTATTTT
NA,TRBD2,TRBJ2-1,TRBV7-2,CASSLLAGNNEQFF,TGTGCCAGCAGCTTACTAGCGGGAAACAATGAGCAGTTCTTC
NA,NA,TRBJ2-1,TRBV7-9,CASSTNQANEQFF,TGTGCCAGCAGCACCAATCAGGCCAATGAGCAGTTCTTC
NA,NA,TRBJ2-7,TRBV7-3,CASSRLTRDEQYF,TGTGCCAGCAGCCGGCTAACAAGGGACGAGCAGTACTTC
NA,NA,TRBJ1-6,TRBV27,CASSLLPRPNSPLHF,TGTGCCAGCAGCTTGTTACCTCGCCCGAATTCACCCCTCCACTTT
NA,NA,TRBJ1-1,TRBV6-5,CAGSRQPMGTEAFF,TGTGCCGGCAGTCGACAGCCCATGGGGACTGAAGCTTTCTTT